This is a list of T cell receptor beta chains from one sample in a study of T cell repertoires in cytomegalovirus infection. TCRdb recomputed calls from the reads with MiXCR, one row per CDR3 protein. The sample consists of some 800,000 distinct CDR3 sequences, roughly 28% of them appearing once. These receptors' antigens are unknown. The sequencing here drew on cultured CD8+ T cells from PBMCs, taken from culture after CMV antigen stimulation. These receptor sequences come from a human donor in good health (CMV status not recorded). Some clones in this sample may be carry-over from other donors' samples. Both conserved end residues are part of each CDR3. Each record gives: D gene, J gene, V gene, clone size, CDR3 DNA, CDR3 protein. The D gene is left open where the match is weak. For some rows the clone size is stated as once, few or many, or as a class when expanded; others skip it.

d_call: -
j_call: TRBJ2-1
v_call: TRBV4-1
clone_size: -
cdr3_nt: TGCGCCAGTTCTACGGGTGAGCAGTTCTTC
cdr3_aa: CASSTGEQFF

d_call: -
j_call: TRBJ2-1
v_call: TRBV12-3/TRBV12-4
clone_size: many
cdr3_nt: TGTGCCGCCAGCAGTTGGTCAACCACCGGGGTTGAGCAGTTCTTC
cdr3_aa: CAASSWSTTGVEQFF

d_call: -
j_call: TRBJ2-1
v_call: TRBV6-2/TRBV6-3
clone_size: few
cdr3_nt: TGTGCCAGCAGTTACTCGAGGCGTAATGGGGCTGTTGTCCATGAGCAGTTCTTC
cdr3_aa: CASSYSRRNGAVVHEQFF

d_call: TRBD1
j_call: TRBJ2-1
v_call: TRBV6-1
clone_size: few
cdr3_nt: TGTGCCAGCAGTCGCCGCCGGGACAGGGATTACAATGAGCAGTTCTTC
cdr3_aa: CASSRRRDRDYNEQFF

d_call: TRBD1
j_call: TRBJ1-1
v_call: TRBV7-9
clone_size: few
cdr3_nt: TGTGCCAGCAGCTTTACGGACAGGATTAAGGAGTGGACCCCCGGACGAACTGAAGCTTTCTTT
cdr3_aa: CASSFTDRIKEWTPGRTEAFF

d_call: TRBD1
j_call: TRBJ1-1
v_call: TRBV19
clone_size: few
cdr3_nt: TGTGCCAGTAGTATGGACAGGGGGAACACTGAAGCTTTCTTT
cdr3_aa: CASSMDRGNTEAFF

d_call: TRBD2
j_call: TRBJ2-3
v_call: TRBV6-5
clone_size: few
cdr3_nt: TGTGCCAGCAGTTACTCGAGTTACCTAGCGGGGCGCACAGATACGCAGTATTTT
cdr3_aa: CASSYSSYLAGRTDTQYF

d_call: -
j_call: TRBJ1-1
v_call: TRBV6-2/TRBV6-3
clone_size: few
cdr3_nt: TGTGCCAGCGGCCGGGACCCCTACCTAACTGAAGCTTTCTTT
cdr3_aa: CASGRDPYLTEAFF

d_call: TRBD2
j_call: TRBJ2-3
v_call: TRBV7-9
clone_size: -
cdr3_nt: TGTGCCAGCAGTTCTACTGCGGGGGGCCCCACAGATACGCAGTATTTT
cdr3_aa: CASSSTAGGPTDTQYF

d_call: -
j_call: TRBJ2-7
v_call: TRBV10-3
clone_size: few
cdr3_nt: TGTGCCATCACAGTTGATCTTAACCCGTACGAGCAGTACTTC
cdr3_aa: CAITVDLNPYEQYF

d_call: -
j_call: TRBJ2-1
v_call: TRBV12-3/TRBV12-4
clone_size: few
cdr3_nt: TGTGCCAGCAGGCACGGGTTGGATGAGCAGTTCTTC
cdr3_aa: CASRHGLDEQFF

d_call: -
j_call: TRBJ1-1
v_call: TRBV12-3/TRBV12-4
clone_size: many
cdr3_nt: TGTGCCAGCAGCTTCGGACCTGAAGCTTTCTTT
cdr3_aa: CASSFGPEAFF

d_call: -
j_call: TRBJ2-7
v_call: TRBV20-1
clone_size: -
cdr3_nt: TGCAGTGCTAGGGACTGGGACACCTCCTACGAGCAGTACTTC
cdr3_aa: CSARDWDTSYEQYF

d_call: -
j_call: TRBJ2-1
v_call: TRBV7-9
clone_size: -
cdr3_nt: TGTGCCAGCAGCTCCCGGATTGGGGGCCCCTACAATGAGCAGTTCTTC
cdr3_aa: CASSSRIGGPYNEQFF

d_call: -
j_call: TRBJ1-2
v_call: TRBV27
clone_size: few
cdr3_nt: TGTGCCAGCAGTTTATCGAACGGGGGGGCTGGAGGCTACACCTTC
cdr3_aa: CASSLSNGGAGGYTF

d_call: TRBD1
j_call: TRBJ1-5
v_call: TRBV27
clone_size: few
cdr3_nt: TGTGCCAGCAGCCCTCTTCCAACAGGGGTTCAGCCCCAGCATTTT
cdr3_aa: CASSPLPTGVQPQHF

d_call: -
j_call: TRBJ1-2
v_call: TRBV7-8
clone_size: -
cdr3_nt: TGTGCCAGCAGCTTAGGGAGTCAGTTCAACTATGGCTACACCTTC
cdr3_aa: CASSLGSQFNYGYTF

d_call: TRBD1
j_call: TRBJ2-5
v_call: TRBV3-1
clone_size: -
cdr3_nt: TGTGCCAGCAGCCATGGAGACAGGGGATCTGAGACCCAGTACTTC
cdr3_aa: CASSHGDRGSETQYF

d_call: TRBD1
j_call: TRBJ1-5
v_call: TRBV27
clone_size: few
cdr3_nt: TGTGCCAGCAGCCGACAGGGGACCCAGCCCCAGCATTTT
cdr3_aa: CASSRQGTQPQHF

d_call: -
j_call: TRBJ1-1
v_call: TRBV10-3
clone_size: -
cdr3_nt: TGTACCATCAGTGAGTTTCGACAGGTAGGTGAGAACACTGAAGCTTTCTTT
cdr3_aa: CTISEFRQVGENTEAFF

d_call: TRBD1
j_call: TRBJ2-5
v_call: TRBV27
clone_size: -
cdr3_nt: TGTGCCAGCAGTATCCGCCCCGGACAGGGGCGAGAGACCCAGTACTTC
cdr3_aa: CASSIRPGQGRETQYF

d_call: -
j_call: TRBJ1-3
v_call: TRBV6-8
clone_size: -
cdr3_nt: TGTGCCAGCAGTTACTCGGCGGCTGGAAACACCATATATTTT
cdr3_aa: CASSYSAAGNTIYF

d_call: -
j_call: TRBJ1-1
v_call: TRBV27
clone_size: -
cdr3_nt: TGTGCCAGCAGTTCCAGCCTCACTGAAGCTTTCTTT
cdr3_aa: CASSSSLTEAFF

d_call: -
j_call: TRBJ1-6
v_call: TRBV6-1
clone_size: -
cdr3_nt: TGTGCCAGCAGTGCCGACATATTCTATAATTCACCCCTCCACTTT
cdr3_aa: CASSADIFYNSPLHF

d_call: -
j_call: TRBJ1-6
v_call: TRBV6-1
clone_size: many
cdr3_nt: TGTGCCAGCAGCAATGGGTACGGGGGGAATAATTCACCCCTCCACTTT
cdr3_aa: CASSNGYGGNNSPLHF

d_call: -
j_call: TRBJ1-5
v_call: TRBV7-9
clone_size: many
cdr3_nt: TGTGCCAGCAGTTTAGTTGGGGGAGATCAGCCCCAGCATTTT
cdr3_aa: CASSLVGGDQPQHF

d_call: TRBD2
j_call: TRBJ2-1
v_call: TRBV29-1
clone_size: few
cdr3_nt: TGCAGCGCGGGGGTGGGGGGGGACTACAATGAGCAGTTCTTC
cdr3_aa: CSAGVGGDYNEQFF

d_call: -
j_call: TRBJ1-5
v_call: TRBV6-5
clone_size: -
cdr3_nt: TGTGCCAGACCCCTCTGTGAGCCCCAGCATTTT
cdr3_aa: CARPLCEPQHF

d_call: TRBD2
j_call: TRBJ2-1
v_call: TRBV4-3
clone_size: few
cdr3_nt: TGCGCCAGCAGCCAGGGGGTGGGAGGGAACAATGAGCAGTTCTTC
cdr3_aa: CASSQGVGGNNEQFF

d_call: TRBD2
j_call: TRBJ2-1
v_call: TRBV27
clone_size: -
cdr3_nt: TGTGCCAGCAGTAGGGTAGCGGGGAACAATGAGCAGTTCTTC
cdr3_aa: CASSRVAGNNEQFF

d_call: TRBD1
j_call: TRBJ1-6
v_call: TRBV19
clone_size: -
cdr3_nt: TGTGCCAGTACCAACCCAGGGGGAGGCTCACCCCTCCACTTT
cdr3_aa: CASTNPGGGSPLHF

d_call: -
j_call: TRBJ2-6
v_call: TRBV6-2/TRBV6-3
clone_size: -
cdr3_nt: TGTGCCAGCAGTTACACTTACTCTGGGGCCAACGTCCTGACTTTC
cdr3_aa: CASSYTYSGANVLTF

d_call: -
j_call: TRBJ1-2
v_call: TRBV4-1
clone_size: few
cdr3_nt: TGCGCCAGCAGCCAAGAAGATTCGACGGGCTATGGCTACACCTTC
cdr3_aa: CASSQEDSTGYGYTF

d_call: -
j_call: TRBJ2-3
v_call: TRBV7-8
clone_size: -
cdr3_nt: TGTGCCAGCAGCTTATCCGCAGGGGCAAGAATCACAGATACGCAGTATTTT
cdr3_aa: CASSLSAGARITDTQYF

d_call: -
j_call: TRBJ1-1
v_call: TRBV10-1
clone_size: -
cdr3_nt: TGCGCCAGCAGGACCCAAAGGGGGGATAACACTGAAGCTTTCTTT
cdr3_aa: CASRTQRGDNTEAFF

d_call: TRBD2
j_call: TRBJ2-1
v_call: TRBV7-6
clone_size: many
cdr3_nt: TGTGCCAGCAGCTCACTAGCGGGGGGAAATGATGAGCAGTTCTTC
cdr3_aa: CASSSLAGGNDEQFF

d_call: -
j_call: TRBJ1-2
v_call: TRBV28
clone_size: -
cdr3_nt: TGTGCCAGCAGTTTAGAAGGGGTCCCTAAAGATGGCTACACCTTC
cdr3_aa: CASSLEGVPKDGYTF

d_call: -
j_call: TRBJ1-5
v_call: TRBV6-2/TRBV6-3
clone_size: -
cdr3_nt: TGTGCCAGCAGTATTACAAGGAGCAATCAGCCCCAGCATTTT
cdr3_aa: CASSITRSNQPQHF

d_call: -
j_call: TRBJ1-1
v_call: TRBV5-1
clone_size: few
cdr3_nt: TGCGCCAGCAGCCCTAGGTGGAGGAACACTGAAGCTTTCTTT
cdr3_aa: CASSPRWRNTEAFF

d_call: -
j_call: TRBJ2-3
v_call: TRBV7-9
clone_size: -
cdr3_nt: TGTGCCAGCAGCCCAACTAGCAGAAACACAGATACGCAGTATTTT
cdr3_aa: CASSPTSRNTDTQYF

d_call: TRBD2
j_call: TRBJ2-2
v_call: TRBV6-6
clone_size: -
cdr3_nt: TGTGCCAGCTTGGAGAACGGGAGGGTCACCGGGGAGCTGTTTTTT
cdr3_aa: CASLENGRVTGELFF

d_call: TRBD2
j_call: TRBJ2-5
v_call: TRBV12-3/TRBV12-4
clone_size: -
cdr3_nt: TGTGCCAGCAGTTTTGAGGGGAGGGCCGAGACCCAGTACTTC
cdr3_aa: CASSFEGRAETQYF

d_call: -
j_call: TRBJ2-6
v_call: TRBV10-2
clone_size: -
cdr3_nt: TGCGCCAGCAGTGAGTATGGGGAGTCTGGGGCCAACGTCCTGACTTTC
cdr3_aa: CASSEYGESGANVLTF